This T cell receptor (beta chain) was sequenced in a study of blood T cell repertoires in COVID-19. Study at large: PBMCs, B-cell-depleted T cells, or T cells provided the cDNA or gDNA that made up the material.

Trimming left V 6 bases short and J 4 bases short, with 16 bases between. There are 15 residues in the CDR3. The germline gives CDR1 MNHEY, CDR2 SVGAGI. TCRdb's table, derived via immunoSEQ multiplex PCR, lists solely in-frame clones and lacks some. The sample consists of more than 200,000 clones, approximately 84% of them appearing once. The TCR originated in a man aged 50 to 60 with acute or convalescent COVID-19. The specimen sequenced was peripheral blood. This chain uses TRBV6-5 with TRBJ2-1, with a tentative D call TRBD2 (7 bases). The CDR3 region is CASRLRGGGYNEQFF. The CDR3 region has the DNA TGTGCCAGCAGACTGAGGGGGGGCGGGTACAATGAGCAGTTCTTC.